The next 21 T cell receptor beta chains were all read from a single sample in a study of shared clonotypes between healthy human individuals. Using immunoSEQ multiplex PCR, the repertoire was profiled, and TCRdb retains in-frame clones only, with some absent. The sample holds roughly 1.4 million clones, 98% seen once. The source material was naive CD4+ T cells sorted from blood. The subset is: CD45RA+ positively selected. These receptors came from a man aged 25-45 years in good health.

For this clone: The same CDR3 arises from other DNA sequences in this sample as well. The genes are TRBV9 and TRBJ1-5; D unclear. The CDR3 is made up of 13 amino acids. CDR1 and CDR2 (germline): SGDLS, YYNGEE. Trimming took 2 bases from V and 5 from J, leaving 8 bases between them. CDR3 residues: CASSVSGDQPQHF. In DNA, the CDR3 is TGTGCCAGCAGCGTCTCAGGAGATCAGCCCCAGCATTTT.

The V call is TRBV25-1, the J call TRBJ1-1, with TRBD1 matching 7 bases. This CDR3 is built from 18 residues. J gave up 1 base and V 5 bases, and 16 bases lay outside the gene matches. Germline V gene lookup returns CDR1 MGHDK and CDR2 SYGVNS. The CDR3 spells CASSTRQGGGLRNTEAFF. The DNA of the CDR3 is TGTGCCAGCAGTACCCGACAGGGAGGAGGATTGAGGAACACTGAAGCTTTCTTT.

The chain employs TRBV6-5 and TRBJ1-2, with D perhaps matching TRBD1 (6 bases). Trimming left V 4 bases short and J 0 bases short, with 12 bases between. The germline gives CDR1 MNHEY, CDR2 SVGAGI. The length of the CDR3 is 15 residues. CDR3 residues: CASSFTGTANYGYTF. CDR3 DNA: TGTGCCAGCAGTTTTACAGGGACTGCTAACTATGGCTACACCTTC.

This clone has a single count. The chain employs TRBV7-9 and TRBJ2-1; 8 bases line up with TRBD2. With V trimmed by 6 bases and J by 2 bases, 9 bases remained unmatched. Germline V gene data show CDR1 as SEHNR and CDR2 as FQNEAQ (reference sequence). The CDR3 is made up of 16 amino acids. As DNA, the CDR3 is TGTGCCAGCAGATCAAGCGGGAGTGGCACCTACAATGAGCAGTTCTTC. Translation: CASRSSGSGTYNEQFF.

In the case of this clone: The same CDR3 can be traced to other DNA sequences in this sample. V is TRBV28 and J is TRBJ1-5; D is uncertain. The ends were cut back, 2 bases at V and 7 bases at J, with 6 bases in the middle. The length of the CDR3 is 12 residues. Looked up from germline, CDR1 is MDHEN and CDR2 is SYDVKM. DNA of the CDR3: TGTGCCAGCAGTTTAGGTGTCCAGCCCCAGCATTTT. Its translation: CASSLGVQPQHF.

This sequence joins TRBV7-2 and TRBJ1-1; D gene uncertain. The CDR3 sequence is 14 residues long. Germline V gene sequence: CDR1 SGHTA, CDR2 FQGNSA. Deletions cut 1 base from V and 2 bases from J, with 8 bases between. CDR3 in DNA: TGTGCCAGCAGCTTAGAGGTGGGCAACACTGAAGCTTTCTTT. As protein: CASSLEVGNTEAFF.

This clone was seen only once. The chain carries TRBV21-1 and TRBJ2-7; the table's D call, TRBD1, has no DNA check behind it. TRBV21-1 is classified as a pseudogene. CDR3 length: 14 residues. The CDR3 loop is CASTSRTGGSEQYF. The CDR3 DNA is TGTGCCAGCACCTCGAGAACAGGGGGCAGCGAGCAGTACTTC.

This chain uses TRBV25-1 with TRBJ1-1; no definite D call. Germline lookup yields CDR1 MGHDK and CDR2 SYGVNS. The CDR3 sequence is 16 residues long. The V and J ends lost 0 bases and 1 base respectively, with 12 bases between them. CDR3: CASSEYGGIGNTEAFF. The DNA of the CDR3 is TGTGCCAGCAGTGAATATGGAGGAATCGGGAACACTGAAGCTTTCTTT.

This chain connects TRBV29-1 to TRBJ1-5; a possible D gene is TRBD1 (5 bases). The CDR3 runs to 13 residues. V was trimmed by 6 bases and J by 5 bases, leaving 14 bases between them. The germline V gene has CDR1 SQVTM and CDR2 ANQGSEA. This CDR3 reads CSVTSGPHQPQHF. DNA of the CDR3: TGCAGCGTCACCTCAGGGCCTCATCAGCCCCAGCATTTT.

This CDR3 is CASSQAPGTYYGYTF. DNA for the CDR3: TGCGCCAGCAGCCAAGCCCCAGGGACCTACTATGGCTACACCTTC. This chain links TRBV4-3 with TRBJ1-2; a possible D gene is TRBD1 (5 bases). The CDR3 has 15 residues. The V and J ends lost 1 base and 3 bases respectively, with 12 bases between them. Germline V lookup: CDR1 LGHNA, CDR2 YSLEER.

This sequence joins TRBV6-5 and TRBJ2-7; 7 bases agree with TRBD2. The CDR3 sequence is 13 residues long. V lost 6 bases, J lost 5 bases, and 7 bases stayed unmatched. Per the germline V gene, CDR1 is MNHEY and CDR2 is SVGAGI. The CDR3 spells CASSLAVPNEQYF. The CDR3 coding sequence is TGTGCCAGCAGCCTAGCGGTTCCCAACGAGCAGTACTTC.

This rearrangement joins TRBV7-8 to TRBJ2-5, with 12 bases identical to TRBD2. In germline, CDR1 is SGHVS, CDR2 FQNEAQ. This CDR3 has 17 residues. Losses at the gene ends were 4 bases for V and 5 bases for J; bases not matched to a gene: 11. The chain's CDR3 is CASSSSPGLAGRETQYF. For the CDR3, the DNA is TGTGCCAGCAGCTCGAGCCCCGGACTAGCGGGAAGGGAGACCCAGTACTTC.

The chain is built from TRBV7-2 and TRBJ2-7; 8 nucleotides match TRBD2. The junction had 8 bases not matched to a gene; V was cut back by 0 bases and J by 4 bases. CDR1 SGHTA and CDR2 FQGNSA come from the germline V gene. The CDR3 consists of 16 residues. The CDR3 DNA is TGTGCCAGCAGCTTAGCGTGGACGGGGGGGCGGTACGAGCAGTACTTC. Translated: CASSLAWTGGRYEQYF.

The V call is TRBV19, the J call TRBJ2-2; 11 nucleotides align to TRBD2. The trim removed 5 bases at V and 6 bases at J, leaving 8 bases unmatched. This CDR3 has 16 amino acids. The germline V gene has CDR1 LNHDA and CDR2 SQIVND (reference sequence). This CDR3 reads CASSLWASGRSGELFF. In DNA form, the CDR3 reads TGTGCCAGTAGTCTATGGGCTAGCGGGAGGTCCGGGGAGCTGTTTTTT.

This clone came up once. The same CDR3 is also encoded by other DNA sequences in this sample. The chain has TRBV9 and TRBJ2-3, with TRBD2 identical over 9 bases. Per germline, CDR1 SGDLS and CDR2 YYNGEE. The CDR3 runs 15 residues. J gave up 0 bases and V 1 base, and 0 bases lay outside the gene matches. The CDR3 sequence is CASSVTSGSTDTQYF. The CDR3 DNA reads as TGTGCCAGCAGCGTAACTAGCGGGAGCACAGATACGCAGTATTTT.

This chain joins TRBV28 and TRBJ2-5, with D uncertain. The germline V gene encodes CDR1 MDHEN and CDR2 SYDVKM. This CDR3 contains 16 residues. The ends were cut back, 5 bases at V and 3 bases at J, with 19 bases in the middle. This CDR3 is CASSAYQPGRKETQYF. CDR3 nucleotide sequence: TGTGCCAGCAGTGCCTATCAACCGGGCAGGAAAGAGACCCAGTACTTC.

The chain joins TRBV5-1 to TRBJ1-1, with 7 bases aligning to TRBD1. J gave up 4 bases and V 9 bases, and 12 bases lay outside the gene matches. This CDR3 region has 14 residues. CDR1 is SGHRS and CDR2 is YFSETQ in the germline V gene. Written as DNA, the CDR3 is TGCGCCACCTCACCCTCTGCAGGGGGCACTGAAGCTTTCTTT. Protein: CATSPSAGGTEAFF.

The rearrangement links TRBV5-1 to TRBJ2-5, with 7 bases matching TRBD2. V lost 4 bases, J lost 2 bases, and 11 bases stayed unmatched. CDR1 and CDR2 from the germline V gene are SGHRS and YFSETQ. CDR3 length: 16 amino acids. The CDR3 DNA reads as TGCGCCAGCAGCCGAGGGGCTAGCGGATCGCAAGAGACCCAGTACTTC. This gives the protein CASSRGASGSQETQYF.

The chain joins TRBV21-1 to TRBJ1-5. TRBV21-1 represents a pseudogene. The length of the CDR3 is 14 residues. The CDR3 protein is CASSLGGCRQPQHF. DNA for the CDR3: TGTGCCAGCAGCCTCGGCGGGTGTCGTCAGCCCCAGCATTTT.

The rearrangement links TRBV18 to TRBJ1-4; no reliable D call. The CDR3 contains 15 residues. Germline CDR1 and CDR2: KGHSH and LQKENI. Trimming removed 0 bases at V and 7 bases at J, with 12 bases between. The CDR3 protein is CASSPPSTRVEKLFF. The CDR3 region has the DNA TGTGCCAGCTCACCACCTTCTACCCGGGTTGAAAAACTGTTTTTT.

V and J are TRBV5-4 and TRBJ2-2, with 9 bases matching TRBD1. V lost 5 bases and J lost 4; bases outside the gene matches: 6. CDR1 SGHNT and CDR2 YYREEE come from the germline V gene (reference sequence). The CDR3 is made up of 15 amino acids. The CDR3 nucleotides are TGTGCCAGCAGTTTACAGGGGGCAAGCACCGGGGAGCTGTTTTTT. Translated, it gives CASSLQGASTGELFF. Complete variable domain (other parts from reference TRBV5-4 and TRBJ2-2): ETGVTQSPTHLIKTRGQQVTLRCSSQSGHNTVSWYQQALGQGPQFIFQYYREEENGRGNFPPRFSGLQFPNYSSELNVNALELDDSALYLCASSLQGASTGELFFGEGSRLTVL.